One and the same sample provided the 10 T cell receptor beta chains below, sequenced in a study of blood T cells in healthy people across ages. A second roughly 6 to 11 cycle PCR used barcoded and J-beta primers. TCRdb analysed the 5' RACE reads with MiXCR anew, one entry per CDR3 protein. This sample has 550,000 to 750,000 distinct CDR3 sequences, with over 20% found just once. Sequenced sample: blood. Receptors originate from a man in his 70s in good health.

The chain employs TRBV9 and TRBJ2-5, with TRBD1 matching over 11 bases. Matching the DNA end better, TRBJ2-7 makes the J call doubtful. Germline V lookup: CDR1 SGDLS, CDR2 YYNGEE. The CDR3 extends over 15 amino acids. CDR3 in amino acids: CASSPTGQGVNEQYF. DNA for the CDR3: TGTGCCAGCAGCCCAACGGGACAGGGGGTTAACGAGCAGTACTTC.

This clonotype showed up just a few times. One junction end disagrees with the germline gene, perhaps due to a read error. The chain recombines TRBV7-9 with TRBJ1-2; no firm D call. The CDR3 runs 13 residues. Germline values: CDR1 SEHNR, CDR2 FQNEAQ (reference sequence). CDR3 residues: CAGSLAGGYGYTF. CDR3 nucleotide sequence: TGTGCCGGCAGCTTAGCCGGAGGCTATGGCTACACCTTC.

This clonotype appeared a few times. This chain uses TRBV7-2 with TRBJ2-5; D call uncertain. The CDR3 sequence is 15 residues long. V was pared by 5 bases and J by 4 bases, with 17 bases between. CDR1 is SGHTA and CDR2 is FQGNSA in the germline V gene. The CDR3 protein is CASSPPWSSRETQYF. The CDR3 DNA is TGTGCCAGCAGCCCACCTTGGAGTAGCAGAGAGACCCAGTACTTC.

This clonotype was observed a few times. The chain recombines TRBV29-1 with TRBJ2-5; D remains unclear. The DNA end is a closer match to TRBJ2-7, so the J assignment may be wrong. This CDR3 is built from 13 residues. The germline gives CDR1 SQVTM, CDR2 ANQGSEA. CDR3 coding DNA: TGCAGCGTTCCAGGTGGGCTAAGGAACGAGCAGTACTTC. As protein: CSVPGGLRNEQYF.

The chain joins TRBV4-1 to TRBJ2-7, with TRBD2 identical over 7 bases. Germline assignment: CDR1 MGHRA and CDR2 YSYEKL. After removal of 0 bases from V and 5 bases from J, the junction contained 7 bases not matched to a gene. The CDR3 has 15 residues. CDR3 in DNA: TGCGCCAGCAGCCAAGAAGGCGGGAGATCTGACGAGCAGTACTTC. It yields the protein CASSQEGGRSDEQYF.

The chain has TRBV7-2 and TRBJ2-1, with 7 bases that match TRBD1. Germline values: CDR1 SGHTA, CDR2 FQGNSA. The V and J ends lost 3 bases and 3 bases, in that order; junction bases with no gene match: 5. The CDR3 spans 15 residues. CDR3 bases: TGTGCCAGCAGCTTTGACAGGGCGGGCTACAATGAGCAGTTCTTC. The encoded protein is CASSFDRAGYNEQFF.

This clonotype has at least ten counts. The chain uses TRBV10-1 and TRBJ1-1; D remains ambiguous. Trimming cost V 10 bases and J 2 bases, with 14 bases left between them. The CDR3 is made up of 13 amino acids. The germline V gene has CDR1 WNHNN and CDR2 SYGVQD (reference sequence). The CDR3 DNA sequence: TGCGCCACGCAGCTCGAGAGCAACACTGAAGCTTTCTTT. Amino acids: CATQLESNTEAFF.

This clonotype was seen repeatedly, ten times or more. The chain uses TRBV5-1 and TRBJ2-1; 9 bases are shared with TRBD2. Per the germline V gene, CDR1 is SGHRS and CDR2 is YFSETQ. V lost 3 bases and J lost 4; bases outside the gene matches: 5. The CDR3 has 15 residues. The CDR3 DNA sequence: TGCGCCAGCAGCTCCACTAGCGGGCTTTACAATGAGCAGTTCTTC. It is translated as CASSSTSGLYNEQFF.

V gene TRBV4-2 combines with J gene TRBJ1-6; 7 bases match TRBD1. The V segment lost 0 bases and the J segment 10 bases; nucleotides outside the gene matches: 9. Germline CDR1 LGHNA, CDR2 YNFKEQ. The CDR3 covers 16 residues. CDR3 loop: CASSQEMTGLGSPLHF. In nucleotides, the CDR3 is TGTGCCAGCAGCCAAGAAATGACAGGGCTTGGATCACCCCTCCACTTT.

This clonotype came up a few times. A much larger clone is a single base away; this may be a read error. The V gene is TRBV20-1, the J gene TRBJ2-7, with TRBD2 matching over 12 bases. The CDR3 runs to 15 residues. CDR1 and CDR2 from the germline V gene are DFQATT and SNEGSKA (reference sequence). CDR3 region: CSATKLAGGSYERYF. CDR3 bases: TGCAGTGCCACCAAACTAGCGGGAGGTTCCTACGAGCGGTACTTC.